Below are 8 T cell receptor beta chains sequenced from a single sample in a study of shared clonotypes between healthy human individuals. TCRdb's copy holds only in-frame clones and misses some; the assay was immunoSEQ multiplex PCR. In the table there are fewer than 600,000 clones, 60% to 80% of which are singletons. The specimen sequenced was PBMCs. These receptors originate from a woman between 40 and 50 years old in good health. Some clones in this sample may be carry-over from other donors' samples.

The gene calls are TRBV28 and TRBJ1-4; TRBD1 aligns across 8 bases. The germline V gene encodes CDR1 MDHEN and CDR2 SYDVKM. The junction had 6 bases not matched to a gene; V was cut back by 2 bases and J by 7 bases. CDR3 length: 15 residues. The CDR3: CASSLLYRGSEKLFF. The CDR3 DNA sequence: TGTGCCAGCAGTTTACTGTACAGGGGGAGTGAAAAACTGTTTTTT.

The rearrangement joins TRBV5-6 to TRBJ2-2; TRBD2 aligns across 9 bases. Germline loops: CDR1 SGHDT, CDR2 YYEEEE. The CDR3 sequence is 16 residues long. The trim removed 0 bases at V and 7 bases at J, leaving 7 bases unmatched. CDR3 bases: TGTGCCAGCAGCTTGGAGGGACTAGCCCGGGTCGGGGAGCTGTTTTTT. Its translation is CASSLEGLARVGELFF.

The V and J genes are TRBV10-2 and TRBJ2-4; TRBD2 matches 8 bases. With 11 bases clipped from V and 8 bases from J, the junction kept 11 bases outside the gene matches. The CDR3 runs 13 residues. Germline CDR1 and CDR2: WSHSY and SAAADI. CDR3 DNA: TGCGCCGCAGCGGGAGAACGGAGGGACATTCAGTACTTC. Residues: CAAAGERRDIQYF.

The V gene is TRBV6-6, the J gene TRBJ1-1; D gene ambiguous. In germline, CDR1 is MNHNY, CDR2 SVGAGI (reference sequence). Trimming shortened V by 6 bases and J by 0 bases, and 17 bases separated the two germline ends. This CDR3 is 16 amino acids long. CDR3 residues: CASRFSSQSMNTEAFF. For the CDR3, the DNA is TGTGCCAGCAGGTTCTCATCCCAGAGTATGAACACTGAAGCTTTCTTT.

This clone was recorded many times. The chain uses TRBV4-1 and TRBJ2-5; maybe TRBD2 (6 bases). The end of the DNA is better explained by TRBJ2-7, so the J call may be wrong. The germline gives CDR1 MGHRA, CDR2 YSYEKL. The CDR3 covers 14 residues. The CDR3 DNA is TGCGCCAGCAGCCTAAGGACTACCCCGAACGAGCAGTACTTC. Its translation: CASSLRTTPNEQYF.

This clone was seen repeatedly, ten times or more. The chain links TRBV27 to TRBJ1-2; 8 positions agree with TRBD1. In germline, CDR1 is MNHEY, CDR2 SMNVEV (reference sequence). The CDR3 loop spans 15 amino acids. The J segment lost 4 bases and the V segment lost 3 bases, leaving 7 bases of the junction unmatched. The CDR3 is CASSFGPGQVYGYTF. CDR3 DNA sequence: TGTGCCAGCAGTTTCGGCCCGGGACAGGTCTATGGCTACACCTTC.

The genes are TRBV6-6 and TRBJ2-5; 12 bases fit TRBD1. From germline, CDR1 is MNHNY and CDR2 SVGAGI (reference sequence). There are 15 residues in the CDR3. V gave up 6 bases and J gave up 4 bases; unmatched junction bases: 6. As DNA, the CDR3 is TGTGCCAGCAGCCCCGGGACAGGGGGCGGAGAGACCCAGTACTTC. This codes for CASSPGTGGGETQYF.

The CDR3 sequence is CASRSPNTDTQYF. The DNA for the CDR3 is TGTGCCAGCCGCTCTCCGAACACAGATACGCAGTATTTT. The chain employs TRBV6-1 and TRBJ2-3; D unresolved. V was shortened by 8 bases and J by 2 bases, with 11 bases between the two germline ends. The CDR3 is made up of 13 amino acids. Germline CDR1 is MNHNS and CDR2 is SASEGT.